This T cell receptor (beta chain) stems from a study of cytomegalovirus exposure and HLA in healthy donors. Study-wide results and limits: Reportedly, HLA-A and HLA-B alleles of most subjects were accurately predicted from TCR beta.

This CDR3 spans 11 amino acids. CDR1 and CDR2 from the germline V gene are SGHTA and FQGNSA. V gave up 5 bases and J gave up 2 bases, with 3 bases separating them. Primers included in the PCR were 60 Vbeta and 13 Jbeta primers. The table came from immunoSEQ multiplex PCR; TCRdb's copy has only in-frame clones and leaves some out. The sample has 150,000 to 200,000 clones; less than 75% are singletons. A word on this clone: Its antigen is unidentified.

Each donor's status was that of a healthy bone marrow donor. V gene TRBV7-2 combines with J gene TRBJ2-5, with D hard to call. The receptor's source is a girl aged 5 to 17 in good health and CMV-seronegative. Sequenced: PBMCs. CDR3 DNA sequence: TGTGCCAGCAGCCTTCAAGAGACCCAGTACTTC. It codes for CASSLQETQYF.